The clone carrying this TCR beta chain was found many times. MiXCR, run by TCRdb on the 5' RACE reads, gives a single entry per CDR3 protein. The sample lists more than 300,000 distinct CDR3 sequences; about an eighth were seen once. This sample was taken from a study of T-cell memory formation after mild COVID-19. The sequence was obtained from a young man who had mild COVID-19 (a few samples of this study predate the infection). Cell type and time point are not known. Sequencing was done on a sample of PBMCs or a T cell subset sorted from them (not recorded which).

CDR3 sequence: CASSYSEQGWIQPQHF. The CDR3 nucleotides are TGTGCCAGCAGTTACTCTGAACAGGGATGGATACAGCCCCAGCATTTT. J is TRBJ1-5 and V is TRBV6-6, with D maybe TRBD1 (6 bases). The CDR3 sequence is 16 residues long. CDR1 and CDR2 (germline): MNHNY, SVGAGI (reference sequence). Trimming shortened V by 0 bases and J by 7 bases, and 16 bases separated the two germline ends.